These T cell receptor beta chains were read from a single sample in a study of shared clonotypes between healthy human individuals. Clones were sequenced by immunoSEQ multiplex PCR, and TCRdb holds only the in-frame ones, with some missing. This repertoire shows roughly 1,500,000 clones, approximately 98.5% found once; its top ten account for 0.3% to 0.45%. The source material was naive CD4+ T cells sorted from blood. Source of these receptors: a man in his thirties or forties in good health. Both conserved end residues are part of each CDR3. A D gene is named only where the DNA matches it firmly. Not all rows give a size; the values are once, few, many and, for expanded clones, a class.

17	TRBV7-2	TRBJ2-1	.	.	CASSLAKGGRLLNEQFF	TGTGCCAGCAGCTTAGCGAAAGGGGGTCGGCTACTCAATGAGCAGTTCTTC
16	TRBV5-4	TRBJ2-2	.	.	CASSSETTGSTGELFF	TGTGCCAGCAGCTCGGAAACCACAGGGAGCACCGGGGAGCTGTTTTTT
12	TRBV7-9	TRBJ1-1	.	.	CASRDSLTEAFF	TGTGCCAGCAGGGACAGCCTAACAGAAGCTTTCTTT
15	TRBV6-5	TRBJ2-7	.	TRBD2	CASRPAGGRPYEQYF	TGTGCCAGCAGGCCAGCGGGAGGCCGGCCCTACGAGCAGTACTTC
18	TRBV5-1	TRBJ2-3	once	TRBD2	CASSLPSGLARSGDTQYF	TGCGCCAGCAGCTTGCCCTCGGGACTAGCGAGGTCGGGAGATACGCAGTATTTT
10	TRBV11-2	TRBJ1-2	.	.	CASSLNGYTF	TGTGCCAGCAGCTTAAATGGCTACACCTTC
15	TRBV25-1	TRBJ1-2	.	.	CASRPAAEGGMGYTF	TGTGCCAGCAGACCTGCTGCAGAAGGGGGGATGGGCTACACCTTC
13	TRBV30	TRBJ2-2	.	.	CAWSGGNTGELFF	TGTGCCTGGAGTGGGGGGAACACCGGGGAGCTGTTTTTT
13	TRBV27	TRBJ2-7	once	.	CASSLPGTAEQYF	TGTGCCAGCAGTCTACCCGGGACTGCCGAGCAGTACTTC
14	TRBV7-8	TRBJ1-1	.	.	CASSSGTENTEAFF	TGTGCCAGCAGCTCAGGGACGGAGAACACTGAAGCTTTCTTT
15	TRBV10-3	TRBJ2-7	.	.	CAISESDGYSYEQYF	TGTGCCATCAGTGAGTCCGACGGATACTCCTACGAGCAGTACTTC
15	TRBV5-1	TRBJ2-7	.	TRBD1	CASSRTYRDSYEQYF	TGCGCCAGCAGCCGAACCTACCGGGACAGCTACGAGCAGTACTTC
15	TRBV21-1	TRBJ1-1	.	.	CASSKGGTGGAEAFF	TGTGCCAGCAGCAAAGGAGGGACAGGGGGGGCTGAAGCTTTCTTT
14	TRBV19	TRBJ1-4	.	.	CASSPTATNEKLFF	TGTGCCAGTAGCCCGACAGCAACTAATGAAAAACTGTTTTTT
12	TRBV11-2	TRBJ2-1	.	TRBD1	CASSLDRGEQFF	TGTGCCAGCAGCCTCGACAGGGGTGAGCAGTTCTTC
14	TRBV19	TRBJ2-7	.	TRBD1	CASSWGQGVYEQYF	TGTGCCAGTAGTTGGGGACAGGGGGTATACGAGCAGTACTTC
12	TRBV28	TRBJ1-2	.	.	CASSRNYWGYTF	TGTGCCAGCAGCCGAAACTACTGGGGCTACACCTTC
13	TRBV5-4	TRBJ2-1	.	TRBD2	CASRAGNDNEQFF	TGTGCCAGCAGAGCGGGGAACGACAATGAGCAGTTCTTC
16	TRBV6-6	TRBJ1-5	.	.	CASNFRGGYSNQPQHF	TGTGCCAGCAATTTCCGGGGCGGGTATAGCAATCAGCCCCAGCATTTT
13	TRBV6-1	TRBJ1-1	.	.	CASSDRMNTEAFF	TGTGCCAGCAGTGACCGAATGAACACTGAAGCTTTCTTT
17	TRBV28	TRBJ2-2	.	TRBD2	CASSSPSGSSWAGELFF	TGTGCCAGCAGTTCCCCTAGCGGGAGTTCATGGGCCGGGGAGCTGTTTTTT
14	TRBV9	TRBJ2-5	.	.	CASSAGPHQETQYF	TGTGCCAGCAGCGCCGGGCCTCACCAAGAGACCCAGTACTTC
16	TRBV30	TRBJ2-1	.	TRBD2	CAWSVLSGGTYNEQFF	TGTGCCTGGAGTGTATTATCGGGAGGTACCTACAATGAGCAGTTCTTC
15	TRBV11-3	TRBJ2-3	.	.	CASSLAPGGMDTQYF	TGTGCCAGCAGCTTAGCCCCTGGGGGAATGGATACGCAGTATTTT
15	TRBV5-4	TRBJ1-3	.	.	CASSGGGPTGNTIYF	TGTGCCAGCAGCGGCGGGGGGCCCACTGGAAACACCATATATTTT
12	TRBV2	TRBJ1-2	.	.	CASSVTDNGYTF	TGTGCCAGCAGTGTGACCGACAATGGCTACACCTTC
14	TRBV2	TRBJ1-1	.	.	CASSGRVMNTEAFF	TGTGCCAGCAGTGGCAGGGTTATGAACACTGAAGCTTTCTTT
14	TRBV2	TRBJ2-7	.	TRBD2	CASSESWGGGEQYF	TGTGCCAGCAGTGAATCCTGGGGGGGAGGCGAGCAGTACTTC
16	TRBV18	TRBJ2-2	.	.	CASSPLSRGETGELFF	TGTGCCAGCTCACCACTGAGCAGGGGAGAAACCGGGGAGCTGTTTTTT
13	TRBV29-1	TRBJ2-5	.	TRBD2	CSARKSGSETQYF	TGCAGCGCACGAAAGAGCGGGAGTGAGACCCAGTACTTC
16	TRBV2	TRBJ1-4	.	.	CASSVGQLATNEKLFF	TGTGCCAGCAGTGTGGGGCAACTGGCAACTAATGAAAAACTGTTTTTT
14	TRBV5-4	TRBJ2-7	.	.	CASSFGGRGYEQYF	TGTGCCAGCAGCTTCGGAGGTAGAGGCTACGAGCAGTACTTC